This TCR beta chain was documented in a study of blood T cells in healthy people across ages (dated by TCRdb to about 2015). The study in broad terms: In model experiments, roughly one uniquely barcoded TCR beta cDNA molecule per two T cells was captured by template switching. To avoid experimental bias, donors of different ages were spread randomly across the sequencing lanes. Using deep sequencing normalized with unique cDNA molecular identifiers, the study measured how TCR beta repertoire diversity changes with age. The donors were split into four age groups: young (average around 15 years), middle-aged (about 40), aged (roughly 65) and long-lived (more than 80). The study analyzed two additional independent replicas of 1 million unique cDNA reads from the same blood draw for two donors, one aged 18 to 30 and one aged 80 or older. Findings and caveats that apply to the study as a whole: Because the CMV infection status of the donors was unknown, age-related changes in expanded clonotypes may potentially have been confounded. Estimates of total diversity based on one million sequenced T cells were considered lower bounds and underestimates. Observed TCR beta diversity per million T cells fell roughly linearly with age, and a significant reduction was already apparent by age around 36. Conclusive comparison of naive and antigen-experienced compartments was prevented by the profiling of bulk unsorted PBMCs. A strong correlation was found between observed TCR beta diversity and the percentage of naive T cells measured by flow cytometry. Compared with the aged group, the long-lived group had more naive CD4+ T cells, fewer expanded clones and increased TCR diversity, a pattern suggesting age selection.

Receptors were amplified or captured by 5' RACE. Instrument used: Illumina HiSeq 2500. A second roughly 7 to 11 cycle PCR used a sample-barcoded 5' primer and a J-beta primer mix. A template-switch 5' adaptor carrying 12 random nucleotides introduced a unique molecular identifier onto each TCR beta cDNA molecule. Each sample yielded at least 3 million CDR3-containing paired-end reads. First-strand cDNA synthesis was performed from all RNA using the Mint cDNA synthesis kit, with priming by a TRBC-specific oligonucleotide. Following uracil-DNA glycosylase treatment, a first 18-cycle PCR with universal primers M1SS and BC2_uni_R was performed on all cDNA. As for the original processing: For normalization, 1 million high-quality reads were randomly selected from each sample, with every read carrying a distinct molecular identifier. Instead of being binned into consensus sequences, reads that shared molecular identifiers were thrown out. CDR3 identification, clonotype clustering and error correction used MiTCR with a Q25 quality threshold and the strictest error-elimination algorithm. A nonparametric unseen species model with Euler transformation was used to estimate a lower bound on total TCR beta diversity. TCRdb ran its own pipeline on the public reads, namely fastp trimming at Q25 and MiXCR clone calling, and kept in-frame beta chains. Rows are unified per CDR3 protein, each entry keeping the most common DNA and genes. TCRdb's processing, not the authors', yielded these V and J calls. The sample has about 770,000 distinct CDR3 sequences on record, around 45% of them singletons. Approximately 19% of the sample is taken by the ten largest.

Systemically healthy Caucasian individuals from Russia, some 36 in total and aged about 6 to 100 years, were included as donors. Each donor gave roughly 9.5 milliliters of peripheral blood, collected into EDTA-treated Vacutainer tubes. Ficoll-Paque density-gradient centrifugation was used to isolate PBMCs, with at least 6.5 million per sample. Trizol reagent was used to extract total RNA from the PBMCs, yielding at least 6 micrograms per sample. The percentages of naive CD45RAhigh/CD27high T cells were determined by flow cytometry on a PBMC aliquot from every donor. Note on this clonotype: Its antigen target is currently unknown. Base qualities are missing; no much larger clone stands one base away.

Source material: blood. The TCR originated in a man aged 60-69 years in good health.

The encoded CDR3 is CASTIDSGLAGGSEQFF. The nucleotide sequence reads as follows: TGTGCCAGCACTATCGATTCGGGACTAGCGGGGGGTAGTGAGCAGTTCTTC. Rearrangement joined TRBV11-2 to TRBJ2-1, with 15 bases matching TRBD2. The germline V gene encodes CDR1 SGHAT and CDR2 FQNNGV. The CDR3, cysteine through phenylalanine, is 17 amino acids long. Only the CDR3 DNA stays, 51 bases, in frame from base 1. Unmatched junction bases come to 13, with V trimmed by 7 bases and J by 9 bases.